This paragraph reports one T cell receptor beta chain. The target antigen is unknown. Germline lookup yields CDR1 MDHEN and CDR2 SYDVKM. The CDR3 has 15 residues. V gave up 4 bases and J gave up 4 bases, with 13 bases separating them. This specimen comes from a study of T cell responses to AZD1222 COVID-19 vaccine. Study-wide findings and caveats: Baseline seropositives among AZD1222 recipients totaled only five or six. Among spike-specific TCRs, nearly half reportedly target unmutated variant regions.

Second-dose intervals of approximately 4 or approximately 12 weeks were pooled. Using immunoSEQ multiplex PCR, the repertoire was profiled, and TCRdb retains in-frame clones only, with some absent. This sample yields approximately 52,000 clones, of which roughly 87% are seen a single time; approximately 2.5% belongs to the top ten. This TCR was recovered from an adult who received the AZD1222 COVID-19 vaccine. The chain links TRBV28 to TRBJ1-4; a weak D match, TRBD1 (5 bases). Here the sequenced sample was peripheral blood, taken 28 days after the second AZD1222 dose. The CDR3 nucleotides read TGTGCCAGCAGTTCAATGGGGGGAATTAATGAAAAACTGTTTTTT. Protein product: CASSSMGGINEKLFF.